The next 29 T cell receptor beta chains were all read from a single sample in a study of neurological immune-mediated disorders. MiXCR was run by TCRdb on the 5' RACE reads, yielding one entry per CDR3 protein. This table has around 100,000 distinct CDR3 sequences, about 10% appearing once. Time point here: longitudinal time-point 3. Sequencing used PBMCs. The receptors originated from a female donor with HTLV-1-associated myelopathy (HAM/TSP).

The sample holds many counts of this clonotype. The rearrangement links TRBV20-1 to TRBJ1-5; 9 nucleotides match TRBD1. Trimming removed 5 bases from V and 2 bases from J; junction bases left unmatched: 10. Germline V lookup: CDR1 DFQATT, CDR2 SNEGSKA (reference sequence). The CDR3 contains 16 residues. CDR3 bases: TGCAGTGCTTCTCGGGACAGGGTGATCGGCAATCAGCCCCAGCATTTT. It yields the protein CSASRDRVIGNQPQHF.

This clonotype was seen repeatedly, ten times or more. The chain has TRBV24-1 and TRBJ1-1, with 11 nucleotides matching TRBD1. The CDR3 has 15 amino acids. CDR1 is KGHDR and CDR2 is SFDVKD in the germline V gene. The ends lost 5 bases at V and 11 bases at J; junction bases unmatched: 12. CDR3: CATSVGIGQGALAFF. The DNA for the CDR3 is TGTGCCACCAGTGTTGGGATAGGACAGGGGGCTCTTGCTTTCTTT.

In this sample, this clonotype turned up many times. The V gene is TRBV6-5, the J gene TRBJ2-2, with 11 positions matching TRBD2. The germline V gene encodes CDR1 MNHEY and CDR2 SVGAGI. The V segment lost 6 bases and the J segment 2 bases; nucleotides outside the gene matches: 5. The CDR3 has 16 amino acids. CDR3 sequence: CASRTGTSGNTGELFF. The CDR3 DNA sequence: TGTGCCAGCAGAACCGGGACTAGCGGTAACACCGGGGAGCTGTTTTTT.

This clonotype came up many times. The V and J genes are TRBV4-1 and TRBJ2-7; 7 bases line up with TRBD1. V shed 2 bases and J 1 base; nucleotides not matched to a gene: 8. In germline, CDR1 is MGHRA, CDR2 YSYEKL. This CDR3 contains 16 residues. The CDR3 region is CASSQPAGRGSYEQYF. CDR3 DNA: TGCGCCAGCAGCCAACCGGCGGGCAGGGGGTCCTACGAGCAGTACTTC.

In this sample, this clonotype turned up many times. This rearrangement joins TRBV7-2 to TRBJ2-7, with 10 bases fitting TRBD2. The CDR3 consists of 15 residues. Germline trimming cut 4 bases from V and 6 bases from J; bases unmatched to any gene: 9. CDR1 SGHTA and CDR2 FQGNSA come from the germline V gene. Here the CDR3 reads CASSSKAGGPFEQYF. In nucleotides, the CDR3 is TGTGCCAGCAGCTCGAAAGCGGGGGGGCCGTTCGAGCAGTACTTC.

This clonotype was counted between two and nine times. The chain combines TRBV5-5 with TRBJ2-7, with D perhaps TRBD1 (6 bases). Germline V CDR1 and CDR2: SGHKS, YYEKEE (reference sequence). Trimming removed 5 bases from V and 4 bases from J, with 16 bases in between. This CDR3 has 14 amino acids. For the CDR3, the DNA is TGTGCCAGCAGGAAGCAGGGGTCAGCGTACGAGCAGTACTTC. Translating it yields CASRKQGSAYEQYF. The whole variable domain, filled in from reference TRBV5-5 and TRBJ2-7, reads DAGVTQSPTHLIKTRGQQVTLRCSPISGHKSVSWYQQVLGQGPQFIFQYYEKEERGRGNFPDRFSARQFPNYSSELNVNALLLGDSALYLCASRKQGSAYEQYFGPGTRLTVT.

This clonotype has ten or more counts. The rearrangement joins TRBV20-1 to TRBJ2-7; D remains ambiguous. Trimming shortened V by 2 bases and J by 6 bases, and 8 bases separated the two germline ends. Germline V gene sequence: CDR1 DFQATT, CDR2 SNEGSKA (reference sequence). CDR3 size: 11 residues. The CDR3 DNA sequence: TGCAGTGCTAGATCGGGTAGCGAGCAGTACTTC. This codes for CSARSGSEQYF.

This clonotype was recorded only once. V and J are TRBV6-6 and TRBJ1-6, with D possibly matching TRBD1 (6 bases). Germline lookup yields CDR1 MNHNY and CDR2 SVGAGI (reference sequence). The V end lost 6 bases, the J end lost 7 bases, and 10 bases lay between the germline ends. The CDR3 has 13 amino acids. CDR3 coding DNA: TGTGCCAGCAGCGTGGACAGCAATTCACCCCTCCACTTT. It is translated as CASSVDSNSPLHF.

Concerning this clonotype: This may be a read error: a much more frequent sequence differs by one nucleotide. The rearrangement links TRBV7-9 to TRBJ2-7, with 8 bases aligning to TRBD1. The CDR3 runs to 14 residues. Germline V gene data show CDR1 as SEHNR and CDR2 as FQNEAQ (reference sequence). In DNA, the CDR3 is TGTTCCAGCAGCTTAAGCCAGGGGGCCAACGAGCAGTACTTC. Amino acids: CSSSLSQGANEQYF.

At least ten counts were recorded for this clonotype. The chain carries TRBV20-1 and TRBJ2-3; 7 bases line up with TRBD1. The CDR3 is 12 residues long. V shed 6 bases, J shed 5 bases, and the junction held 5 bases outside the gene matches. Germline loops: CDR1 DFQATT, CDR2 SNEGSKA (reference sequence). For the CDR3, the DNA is TGCAGTGCCGGACAGGCAGTAGATACGCAGTATTTT. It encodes CSAGQAVDTQYF.

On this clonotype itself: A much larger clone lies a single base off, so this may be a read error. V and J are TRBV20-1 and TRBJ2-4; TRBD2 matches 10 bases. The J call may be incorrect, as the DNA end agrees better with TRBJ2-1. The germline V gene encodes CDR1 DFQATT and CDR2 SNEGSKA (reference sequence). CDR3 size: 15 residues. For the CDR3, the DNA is TGCAGTGTCACGACTAGCGGGCGGGCCAAAAACATTCAGTTCTTC. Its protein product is CSVTTSGRAKNIQFF.

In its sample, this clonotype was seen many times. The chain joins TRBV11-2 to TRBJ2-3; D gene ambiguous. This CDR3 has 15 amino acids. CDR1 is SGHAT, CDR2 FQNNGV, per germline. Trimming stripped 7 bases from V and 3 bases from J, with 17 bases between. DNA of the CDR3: TGTGCCAGCACATCCCCCCGAAAGGGTACAGATACGCAGTATTTT. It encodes CASTSPRKGTDTQYF.

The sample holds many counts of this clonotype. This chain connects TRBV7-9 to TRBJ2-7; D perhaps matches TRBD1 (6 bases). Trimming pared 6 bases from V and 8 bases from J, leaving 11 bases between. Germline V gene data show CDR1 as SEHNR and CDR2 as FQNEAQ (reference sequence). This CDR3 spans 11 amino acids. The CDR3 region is CASSTGIQQYF. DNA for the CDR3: TGTGCCAGCAGTACAGGGATACAGCAGTACTTC.

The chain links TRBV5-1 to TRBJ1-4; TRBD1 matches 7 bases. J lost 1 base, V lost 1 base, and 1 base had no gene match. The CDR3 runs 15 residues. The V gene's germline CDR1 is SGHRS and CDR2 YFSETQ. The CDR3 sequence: CASSLRQGTNEKLFF. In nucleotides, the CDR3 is TGCGCCAGCAGCTTGAGACAGGGAACTAATGAAAAACTGTTTTTT.

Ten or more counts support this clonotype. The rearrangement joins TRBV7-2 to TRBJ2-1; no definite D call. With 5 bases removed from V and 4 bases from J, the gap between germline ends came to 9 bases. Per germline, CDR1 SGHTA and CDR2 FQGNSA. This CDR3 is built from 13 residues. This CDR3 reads CASSKNYYNEQFF. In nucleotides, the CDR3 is TGTGCCAGCAGCAAAAATTATTACAATGAGCAGTTCTTC.

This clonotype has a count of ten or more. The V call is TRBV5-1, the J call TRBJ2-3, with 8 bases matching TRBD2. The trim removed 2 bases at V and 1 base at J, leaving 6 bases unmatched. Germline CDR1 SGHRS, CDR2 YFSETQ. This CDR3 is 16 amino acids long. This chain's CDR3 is CASSLFIGGGTDTQYF. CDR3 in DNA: TGCGCCAGCAGCTTATTTATCGGGGGGGGCACAGATACGCAGTATTTT.

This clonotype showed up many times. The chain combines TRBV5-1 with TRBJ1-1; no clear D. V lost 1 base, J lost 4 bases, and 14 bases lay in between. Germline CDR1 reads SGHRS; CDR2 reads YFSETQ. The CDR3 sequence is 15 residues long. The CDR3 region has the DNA TGCGCCAGCAGCTTGTCGCAGGTTCGCGGCACTGAAGCTTTCTTT. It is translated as CASSLSQVRGTEAFF.

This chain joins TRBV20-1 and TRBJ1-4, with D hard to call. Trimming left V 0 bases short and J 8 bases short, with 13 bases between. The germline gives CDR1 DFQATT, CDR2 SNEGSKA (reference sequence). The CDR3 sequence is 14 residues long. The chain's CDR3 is CSARDYSMGEKLFF. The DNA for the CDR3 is TGCAGTGCTAGAGATTATTCGATGGGCGAAAAACTGTTTTTT.

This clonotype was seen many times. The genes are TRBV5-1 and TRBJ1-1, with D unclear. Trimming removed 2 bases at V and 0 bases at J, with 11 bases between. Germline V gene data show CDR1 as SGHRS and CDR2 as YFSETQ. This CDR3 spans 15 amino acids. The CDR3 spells CASSLDPGMNTEAFF. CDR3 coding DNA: TGCGCCAGCAGCTTAGATCCTGGCATGAACACTGAAGCTTTCTTT.

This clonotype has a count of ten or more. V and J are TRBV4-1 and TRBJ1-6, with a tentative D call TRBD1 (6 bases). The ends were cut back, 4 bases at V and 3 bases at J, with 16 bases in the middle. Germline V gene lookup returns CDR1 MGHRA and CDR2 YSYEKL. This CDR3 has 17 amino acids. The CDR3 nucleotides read TGCGCCAGCAGCCGGGGACTGGCAGGGGTCTATAATTCACCCCTCCACTTT. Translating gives CASSRGLAGVYNSPLHF.

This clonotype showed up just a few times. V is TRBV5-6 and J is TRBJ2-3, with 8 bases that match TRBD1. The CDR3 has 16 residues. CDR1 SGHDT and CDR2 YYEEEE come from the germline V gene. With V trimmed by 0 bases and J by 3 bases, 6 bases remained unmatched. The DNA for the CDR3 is TGTGCCAGCAGCTTGGAAACAGGGGGGCAGACAGATACGCAGTATTTT. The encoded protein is CASSLETGGQTDTQYF.

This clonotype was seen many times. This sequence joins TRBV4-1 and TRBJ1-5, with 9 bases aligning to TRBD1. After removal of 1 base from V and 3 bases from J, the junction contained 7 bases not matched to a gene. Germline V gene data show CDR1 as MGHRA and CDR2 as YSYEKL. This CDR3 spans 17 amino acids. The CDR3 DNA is TGCGCCAGCAGCCAAGCTGCCGGACAGGGGTACAATCAGCCCCAGCATTTT. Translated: CASSQAAGQGYNQPQHF.

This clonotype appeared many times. Here the CDR3 DNA reads TGTGCCAGCAGTTTATGGGCGGGCTCATGGGATACGCAGTATTTT. It specifies CASSLWAGSWDTQYF. This chain uses TRBV28 with TRBJ2-3; a possible D gene is TRBD2 (5 bases). The CDR3 is made up of 15 amino acids. Germline V lookup: CDR1 MDHEN, CDR2 SYDVKM. V shed 0 bases and J shed 6 bases, with 13 bases lying between them.

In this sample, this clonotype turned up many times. CDR3 DNA sequence: TGTGCCAGCAGCTTAGGCGGGACACTCACCACAGATACGCAGTATTTT. Translating it yields CASSLGGTLTTDTQYF. The V call is TRBV7-9, the J call TRBJ2-3; D may match TRBD1 or TRBD2 (6 bases each). The CDR3 extends over 16 amino acids. Germline CDR1 SEHNR, CDR2 FQNEAQ (reference sequence). Between the trimmed V and J ends, which lost 1 base and 2 bases, there was a span of 13 bases.

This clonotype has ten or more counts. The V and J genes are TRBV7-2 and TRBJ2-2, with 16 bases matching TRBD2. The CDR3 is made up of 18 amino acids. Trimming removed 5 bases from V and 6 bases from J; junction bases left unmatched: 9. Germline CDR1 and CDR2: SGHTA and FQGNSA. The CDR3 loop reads CASSPGLAGGLGSGELFF. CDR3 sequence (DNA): TGTGCCAGCAGCCCGGGACTAGCGGGGGGGCTTGGCTCCGGGGAGCTGTTTTTT.

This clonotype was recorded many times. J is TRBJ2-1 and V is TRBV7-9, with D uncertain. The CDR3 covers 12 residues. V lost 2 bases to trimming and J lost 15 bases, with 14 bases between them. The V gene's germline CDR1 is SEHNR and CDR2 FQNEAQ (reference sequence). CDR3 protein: CASSLIGVTPFF. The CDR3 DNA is TGTGCCAGCAGCTTAATTGGCGTAACTCCGTTCTTC. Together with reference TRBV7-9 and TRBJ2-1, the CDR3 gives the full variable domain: DTGVSQNPRHKITKRGQNVTFRCDPISEHNRLYWYRQTLGQGPEFLTYFQNEAQLEKSRLLSDRFSAERPKGSFSTLEIQRTEQGDSAMYLCASSLIGVTPFFGPGTRLTVL.

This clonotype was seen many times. The CDR3 DNA reads as TGTGCCAGCAGTTTTTGGGTGGCTTCTGGGGCCAACGTCCTGACTTTC. Translated: CASSFWVASGANVLTF. The chain employs TRBV27 and TRBJ2-6; D call uncertain. This CDR3 contains 16 residues. V lost 3 bases and J 1 base, leaving 10 bases between the germline ends. Germline V lookup: CDR1 MNHEY, CDR2 SMNVEV (reference sequence).

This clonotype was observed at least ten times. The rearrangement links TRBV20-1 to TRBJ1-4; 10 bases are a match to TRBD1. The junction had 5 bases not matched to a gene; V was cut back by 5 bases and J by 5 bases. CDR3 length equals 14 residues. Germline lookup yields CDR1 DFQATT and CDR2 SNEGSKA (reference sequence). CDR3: CSAHRDRGNEKLFF. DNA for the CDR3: TGCAGTGCTCACCGGGACAGGGGAAATGAAAAACTGTTTTTT.

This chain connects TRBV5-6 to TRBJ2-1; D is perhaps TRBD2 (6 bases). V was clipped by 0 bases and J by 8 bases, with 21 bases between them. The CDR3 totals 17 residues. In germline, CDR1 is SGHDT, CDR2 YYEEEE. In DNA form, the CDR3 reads TGTGCCAGCAGCTTGGGGGTACAAGGACCGCGGGGTTATGAGCAGTTCTTC. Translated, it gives CASSLGVQGPRGYEQFF.